This T cell receptor (beta chain) was recorded in a study of control samples from healthy donors and cancer patients. Using immunoSEQ multiplex PCR, the repertoire was profiled, and TCRdb retains in-frame clones only, with some absent. The sample carries roughly 160,000 clones, roughly 95% recorded once. With 2 bases removed from V and 6 bases from J, the gap between germline ends came to 11 bases. The CDR3 has 12 residues. Per germline, CDR1 SQVTM and CDR2 ANQGSEA. The chain couples TRBV29-1 to TRBJ2-7; weak D call: TRBD2 (6 bases). Sequencing was carried out using blood. The clonotype originates from a woman in her 30s in good health. The CDR3 region has the DNA TGCAGCGTTGAAAAGGGGACTGCCGAGCAGTACTTC. As protein: CSVEKGTAEQYF.